Below are 4 T cell receptor beta chains sequenced from a single sample in a study of cytomegalovirus exposure and HLA in healthy donors. The PCR made use of 60 Vbeta and 13 Jbeta primers. Generated by immunoSEQ multiplex PCR, the TCRdb table keeps only in-frame clones and is missing some. The listing records roughly 51,000 clones. The sample comprised PBMCs. Receptors were obtained from a woman in her 50s in good health and CMV-seropositive.

The gene calls are TRBV11-1 and TRBJ1-1, with D possibly being TRBD1 (6 bases). V was trimmed by 2 bases and J by 0 bases, leaving 10 bases between them. CDR3 length: 15 amino acids. Germline CDR1 SGHAT, CDR2 FQDESV (reference sequence). CDR3 amino acids: CASSLYDRLNTEAFF. In DNA, the CDR3 is TGTGCCAGCAGCTTATACGACAGGCTGAACACTGAAGCTTTCTTT.

This rearrangement joins TRBV30 to TRBJ2-3; 8 bases agree with TRBD2. The germline gives CDR1 GTSNPN, CDR2 SVGIG (reference sequence). J gave up 3 bases and V 3 bases, and 5 bases lay outside the gene matches. This CDR3 is 14 amino acids long. CDR3 sequence: CAWRPAGATDTQYF. CDR3 sequence (DNA): TGTGCCTGGAGGCCAGCGGGGGCGACAGATACGCAGTATTTT.

The chain uses TRBV6-5 and TRBJ1-2; 8 nucleotides match TRBD1. Losses at the gene ends were 6 bases for V and 4 bases for J; bases not matched to a gene: 7. Germline CDR1 is MNHEY and CDR2 is SVGAGI. The CDR3 is 14 amino acids. CDR3 in amino acids: CASSPGQGVYGYTF. In DNA form, the CDR3 reads TGTGCCAGCAGCCCAGGACAGGGTGTCTATGGCTACACCTTC.

CDR3 sequence (DNA): TGTGCCAGCAGCATCGGGACTACGAACACCGGGGAGCTGTTTTTT. Residues: CASSIGTTNTGELFF. The chain employs TRBV7-9 and TRBJ2-2; TRBD2 agrees at 7 bases. The CDR3 spans 15 residues. CDR1 is SEHNR and CDR2 is FQNEAQ in the germline V gene (reference sequence). V was pared by 5 bases and J by 0 bases, with 3 bases of the junction left unmatched.